The 3 T cell receptor beta chains reported below all come from one sample, sequenced in a study of cytomegalovirus exposure and HLA in healthy donors. Primers included in the PCR were 60 Vbeta and 13 Jbeta primers. Sequencing used immunoSEQ multiplex PCR; TCRdb keeps in-frame clones, though not all of them. This sample yields roughly 180,000 clones, of which around 80% are seen a single time; 1.2% belongs to the top ten. Sequences were obtained from PBMCs. These receptors came from a boy between 2 and 10 years old in good health and CMV-seronegative.

The rearrangement links TRBV6-5 to TRBJ1-4; 10 nucleotides line up with TRBD1. This CDR3 comprises 15 residues. Trimming at V came to 5 bases and at J to 7 bases, leaving 7 bases not matched to a gene. Looked up from germline, CDR1 is MNHEY and CDR2 is SVGAGI. The CDR3 bases are TGTGCCAGCAGTACCGACAGGGGGCAGGGTGAAAAACTGTTTTTT. Protein: CASSTDRGQGEKLFF.

This clone appeared once. V usage is TRBV29-1 and J usage is TRBJ2-5, with 12 bases that match TRBD2. V lost 1 base, J lost 2 bases, and 14 bases stayed unmatched. Germline V lookup: CDR1 SQVTM, CDR2 ANQGSEA. There are 19 residues in the CDR3. The CDR3 sequence is CSVEGLAGAKIPSQETQYF. The CDR3 DNA sequence: TGCAGCGTTGAAGGACTAGCGGGAGCAAAGATACCCTCACAAGAGACCCAGTACTTC. The entire variable domain, with the rest obtained from reference TRBV29-1 and TRBJ2-5, is as follows: SAVISQKPSRDICQRGTSLTIQCQVDSQVTMMFWYRQQPGQSLTLIATANQGSEATYESGFVIDKFPISRPNLTFSTLTVSNMSPEDSSIYLCSVEGLAGAKIPSQETQYFGPGTRLLVL.

The CDR3 reads CASSVGQGRSEAFF. In DNA, the CDR3 is TGTGCCAGCAGCGTGGGGCAGGGGCGATCGGAAGCTTTCTTT. This chain connects TRBV9 to TRBJ1-1; perhaps TRBD1 as D (6 bases). The CDR3 runs to 14 residues. The germline V gene encodes CDR1 SGDLS and CDR2 YYNGEE. V lost 2 bases and J 8 bases, leaving 16 bases between the germline ends. The whole variable domain, filled in from reference TRBV9 and TRBJ1-1, reads DSGVTQTPKHLITATGQRVTLRCSPRSGDLSVYWYQQSLDQGLQFLIQYYNGEERAKGNILERFSAQQFPDLHSELNLSSLELGDSALYFCASSVGQGRSEAFFGQGTRLTVV.